Listed here are 8 T cell receptor beta chains from one sample, sequenced in a study of blood T cell repertoires in COVID-19. Libraries were prepared by immunoSEQ multiplex PCR; TCRdb keeps only in-frame clonotypes and omits some of them. The table has 240,000 or so clones, around 87% seen once. Sequenced sample: peripheral blood. Every receptor here comes from a woman aged 25 to 39 who had recovered from COVID-19.

The chain couples TRBV5-1 to TRBJ1-1; D unresolved. CDR1 and CDR2 from the germline V gene are SGHRS and YFSETQ. V shed 0 bases and J shed 2 bases, with 5 bases lying between them. The CDR3 spans 13 residues. The DNA of the CDR3 is TGCGCCAGCAGCTTGGCAGTTAACACTGAAGCTTTCTTT. It yields the protein CASSLAVNTEAFF.

The chain joins TRBV20-1 to TRBJ2-3, with TRBD2 matching over 12 bases. Germline V gene sequence: CDR1 DFQATT, CDR2 SNEGSKA (reference sequence). The V and J ends lost 3 bases and 3 bases, in that order; junction bases with no gene match: 7. This CDR3 is built from 16 residues. CDR3 DNA sequence: TGCAGTGCTAGTTTGCTAGCGGGGGGGAGGACAGATACGCAGTATTTT. Its protein is CSASLLAGGRTDTQYF.

This chain connects TRBV5-1 to TRBJ2-3; D gene unclear. Trimming shortened V by 7 bases and J by 2 bases, and 14 bases separated the two germline ends. CDR1 SGHRS and CDR2 YFSETQ come from the germline V gene. The CDR3 runs to 14 residues. CDR3 loop: CASAAGPITDTQYF. CDR3 coding DNA: TGCGCCAGCGCGGCTGGCCCCATCACAGATACGCAGTATTTT.

V and J are TRBV19 and TRBJ2-2; unclear D gene. CDR1 and CDR2 from the germline V gene are LNHDA and SQIVND (reference sequence). V dropped 3 bases and J dropped 3 bases, with 11 bases sitting between them. The length of the CDR3 is 15 residues. Here the CDR3 reads CASSMVQVHTGELFF. The CDR3 region has the DNA TGTGCCAGTAGTATGGTCCAGGTCCACACCGGGGAGCTGTTTTTT.

This clone showed up just a few times. The chain links TRBV12-3 or TRBV12-4 to TRBJ2-2; no definite D call. The V end was cut by 3 bases, the J end by 4 bases, with 6 bases between. The CDR3 has 13 amino acids. In DNA, the CDR3 is TGTGCCAGCAGTTTCGGTGGCACCGGGGAGCTGTTTTTT. This encodes CASSFGGTGELFF.

The chain combines TRBV4-1 with TRBJ1-1; D not resolved. CDR1 is MGHRA and CDR2 is YSYEKL in the germline V gene. Trimming cost V 0 bases and J 3 bases, with 14 bases left between them. The CDR3 contains 16 residues. CDR3 protein: CASSQDQASPYTEAFF. CDR3 coding DNA: TGCGCCAGCAGCCAAGATCAGGCATCTCCCTACACTGAAGCTTTCTTT.

The genes are TRBV7-3 and TRBJ2-7, with TRBD1 identical over 8 bases. The ends lost 8 bases at V and 5 bases at J; junction bases unmatched: 11. CDR3 length: 14 residues. CDR1 SGHTA and CDR2 FQGTGA come from the germline V gene. The CDR3 DNA reads as TGTGCCAGCGCGTTAGACAGGGGAGTCGACGAGCAGTACTTC. Protein sequence: CASALDRGVDEQYF.

The V gene is TRBV9, the J gene TRBJ2-5; 9 bases agree with TRBD1. Per germline, CDR1 SGDLS and CDR2 YYNGEE. CDR3 size: 15 residues. With 2 bases clipped from V and 4 bases from J, the junction kept 6 bases outside the gene matches. CDR3 loop: CASSVGQGYGETQYF. Written as DNA, the CDR3 is TGTGCCAGCAGCGTCGGACAGGGGTATGGAGAGACCCAGTACTTC.